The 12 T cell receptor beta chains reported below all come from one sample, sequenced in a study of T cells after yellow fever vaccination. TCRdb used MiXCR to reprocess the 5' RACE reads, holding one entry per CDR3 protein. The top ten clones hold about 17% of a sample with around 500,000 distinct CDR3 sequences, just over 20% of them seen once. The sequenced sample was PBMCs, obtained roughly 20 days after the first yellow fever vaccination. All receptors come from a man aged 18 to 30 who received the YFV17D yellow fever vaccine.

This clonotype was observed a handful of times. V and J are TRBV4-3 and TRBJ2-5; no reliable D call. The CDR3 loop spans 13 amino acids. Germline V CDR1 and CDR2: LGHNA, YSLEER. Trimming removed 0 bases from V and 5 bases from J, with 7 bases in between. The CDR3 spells CASSQEVGETQYF. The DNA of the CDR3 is TGCGCCAGCAGCCAAGAGGTCGGGGAGACCCAGTACTTC.

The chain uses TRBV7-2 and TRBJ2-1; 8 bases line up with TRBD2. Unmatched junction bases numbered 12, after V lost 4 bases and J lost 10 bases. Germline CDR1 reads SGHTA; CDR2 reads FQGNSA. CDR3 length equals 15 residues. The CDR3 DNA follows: TGTGCCAGCAGCTACTTACGGGGGGGCCTGTGGGAGCAGTTCTTC. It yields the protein CASSYLRGGLWEQFF.

The CDR3 DNA reads TGTGCCAGCAGCTTGGGGGGCCTGGGGGAGCATGGCTACACCTTC. Protein: CASSLGGLGEHGYTF. The chain carries TRBV5-5 and TRBJ1-2, with D possibly being TRBD1 (5 bases). Per the germline V gene, CDR1 is SGHKS and CDR2 is YYEKEE (reference sequence). The CDR3 loop spans 15 amino acids. With 0 bases removed from V and 6 bases from J, the gap between germline ends came to 15 bases.

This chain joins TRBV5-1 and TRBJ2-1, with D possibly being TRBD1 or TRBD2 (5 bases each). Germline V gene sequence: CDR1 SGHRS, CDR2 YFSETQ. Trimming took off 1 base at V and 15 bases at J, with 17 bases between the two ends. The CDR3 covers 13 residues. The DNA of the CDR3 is TGCGCCAGCAGCTTGCCCAACCGGGACCTTACGTTCTTC. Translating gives CASSLPNRDLTFF.

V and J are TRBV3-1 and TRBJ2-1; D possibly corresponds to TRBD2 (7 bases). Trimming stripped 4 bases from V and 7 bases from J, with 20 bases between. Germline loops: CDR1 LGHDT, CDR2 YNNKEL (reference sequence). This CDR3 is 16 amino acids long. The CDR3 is CASSPGRGAVWNEQFF. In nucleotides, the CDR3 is TGTGCCAGCAGCCCTGGACGGGGGGCGGTCTGGAATGAGCAGTTCTTC.

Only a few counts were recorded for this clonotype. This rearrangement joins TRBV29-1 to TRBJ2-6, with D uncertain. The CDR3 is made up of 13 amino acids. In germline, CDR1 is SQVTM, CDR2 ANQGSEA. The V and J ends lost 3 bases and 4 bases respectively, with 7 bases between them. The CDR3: CSVEGSGANVLTF. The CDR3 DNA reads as TGCAGCGTTGAGGGGTCGGGGGCCAACGTCCTGACTTTC.

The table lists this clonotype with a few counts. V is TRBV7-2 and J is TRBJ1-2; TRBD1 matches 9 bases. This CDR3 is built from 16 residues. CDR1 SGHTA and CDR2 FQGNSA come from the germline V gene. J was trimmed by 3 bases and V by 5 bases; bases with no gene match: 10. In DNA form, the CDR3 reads TGTGCCAGCAGCCCCGGGACAGGGCTGGTTCACTATGGCTACACCTTC. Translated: CASSPGTGLVHYGYTF.

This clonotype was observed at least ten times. The CDR3 here is CASKRDSSETQYF. As DNA, the CDR3 is TGTGCCAGCAAGCGGGACAGCTCAGAGACCCAGTACTTC. The chain couples TRBV12-3 or TRBV12-4 to TRBJ2-5, with D tentatively TRBD1 or TRBD2 (7 bases each). The V end lost 7 bases, the J end lost 4 bases, and 13 bases lay between the germline ends. CDR3 length equals 13 residues.

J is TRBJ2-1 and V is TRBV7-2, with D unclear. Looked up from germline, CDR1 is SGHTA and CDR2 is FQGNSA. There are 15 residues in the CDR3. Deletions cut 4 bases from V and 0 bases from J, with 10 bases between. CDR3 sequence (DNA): TGTGCCAGCAGCTGGGTCCGGAGCTCCTACAATGAGCAGTTCTTC. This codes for CASSWVRSSYNEQFF.

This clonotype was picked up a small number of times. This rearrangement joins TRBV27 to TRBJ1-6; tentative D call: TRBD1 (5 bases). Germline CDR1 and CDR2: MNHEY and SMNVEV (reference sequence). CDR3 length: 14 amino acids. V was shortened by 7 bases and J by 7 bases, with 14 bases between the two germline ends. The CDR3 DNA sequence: TGTGCCAGCACCACCGGGACGGCGAATTCACCCCTCCACTTT. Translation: CASTTGTANSPLHF.

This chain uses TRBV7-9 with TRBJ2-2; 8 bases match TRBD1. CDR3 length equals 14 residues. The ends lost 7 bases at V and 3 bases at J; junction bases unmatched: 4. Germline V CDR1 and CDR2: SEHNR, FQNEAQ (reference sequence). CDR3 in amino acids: CASTTGAYTGELFF. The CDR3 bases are TGTGCCAGCACGACAGGGGCGTACACCGGGGAGCTGTTTTTT.

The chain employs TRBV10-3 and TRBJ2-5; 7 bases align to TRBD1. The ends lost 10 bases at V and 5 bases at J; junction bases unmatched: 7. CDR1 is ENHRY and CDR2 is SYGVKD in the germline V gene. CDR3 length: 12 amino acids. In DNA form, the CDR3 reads TGTGCCACGGGACAGCCCAGGGAGACCCAGTACTTC. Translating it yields CATGQPRETQYF.